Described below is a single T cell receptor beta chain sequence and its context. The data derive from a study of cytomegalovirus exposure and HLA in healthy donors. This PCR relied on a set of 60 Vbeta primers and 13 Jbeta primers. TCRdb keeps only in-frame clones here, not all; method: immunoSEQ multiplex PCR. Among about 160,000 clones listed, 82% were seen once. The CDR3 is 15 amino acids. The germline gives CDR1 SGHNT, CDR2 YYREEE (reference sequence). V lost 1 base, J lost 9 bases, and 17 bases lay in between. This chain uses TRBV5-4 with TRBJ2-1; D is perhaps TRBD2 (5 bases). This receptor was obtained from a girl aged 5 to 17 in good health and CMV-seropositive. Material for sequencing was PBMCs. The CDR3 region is CASSLRGRVYGEQFF. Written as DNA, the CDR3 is TGTGCCAGCAGCTTGCGGGGTAGGGTATATGGTGAGCAGTTCTTC. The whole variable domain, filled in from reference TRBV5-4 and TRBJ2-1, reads ETGVTQSPTHLIKTRGQQVTLRCSSQSGHNTVSWYQQALGQGPQFIFQYYREEENGRGNFPPRFSGLQFPNYSSELNVNALELDDSALYLCASSLRGRVYGEQFFGPGTRLTVL.